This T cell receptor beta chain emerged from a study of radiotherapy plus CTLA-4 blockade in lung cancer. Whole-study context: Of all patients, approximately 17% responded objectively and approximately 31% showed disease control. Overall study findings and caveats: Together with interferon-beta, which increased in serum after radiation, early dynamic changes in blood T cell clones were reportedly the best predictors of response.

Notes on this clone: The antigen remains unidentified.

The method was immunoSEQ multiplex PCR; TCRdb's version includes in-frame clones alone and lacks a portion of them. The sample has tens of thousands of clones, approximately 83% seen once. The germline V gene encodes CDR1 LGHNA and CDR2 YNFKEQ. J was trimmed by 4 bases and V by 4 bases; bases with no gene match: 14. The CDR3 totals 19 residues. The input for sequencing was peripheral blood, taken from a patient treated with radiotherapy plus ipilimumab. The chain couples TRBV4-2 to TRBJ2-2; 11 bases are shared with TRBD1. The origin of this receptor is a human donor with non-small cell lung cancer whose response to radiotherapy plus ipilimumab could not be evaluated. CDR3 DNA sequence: TGTGCCAGCAGCCCCACGCCAGGGCCAGGGACAGGGGGCACCGGGGAGCTGTTTTTT. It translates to CASSPTPGPGTGGTGELFF.